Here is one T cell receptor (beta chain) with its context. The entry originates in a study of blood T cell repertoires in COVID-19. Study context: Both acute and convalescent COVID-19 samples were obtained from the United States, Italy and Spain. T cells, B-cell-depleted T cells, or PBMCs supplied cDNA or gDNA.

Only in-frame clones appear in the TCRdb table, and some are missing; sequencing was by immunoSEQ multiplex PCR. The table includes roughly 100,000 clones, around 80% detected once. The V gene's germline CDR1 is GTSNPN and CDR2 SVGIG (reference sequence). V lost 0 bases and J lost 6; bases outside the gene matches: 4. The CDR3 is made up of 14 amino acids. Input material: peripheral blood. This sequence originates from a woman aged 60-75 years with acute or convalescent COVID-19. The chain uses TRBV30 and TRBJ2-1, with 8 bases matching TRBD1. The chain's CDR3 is CAWSVLGTGNEQFF. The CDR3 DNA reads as TGTGCCTGGAGTGTACTCGGGACAGGCAATGAGCAGTTCTTC.